Sequencing of this T cell receptor (beta chain) was carried out in a study of beta chain features in type 1 diabetes. Study-wide results and caveats: Naive, central memory and Treg TCRB repertoires appeared more alike in patients than in healthy donors. In every one of the four CD4+ subsets, TCRB CDR3s were moderately but significantly shorter in Type 1 diabetes patients.

The V gene's germline CDR1 is SNHLY and CDR2 FYNNEI. This CDR3 spans 16 amino acids. V was cut by 3 bases and J by 0 bases, with 14 bases left in between. Since all of the isolated RNA was reverse transcribed, expressed TCRB transcripts were what got sequenced. Clones were sequenced by immunoSEQ multiplex PCR, and TCRdb holds only the in-frame ones, with some missing. This sample has under 300,000 clones, with around 7.8% found just once. To note about this clone: Its antigen remains unknown.

This chain connects TRBV2 to TRBJ1-1, with D possibly matching TRBD1 (5 bases). Sequencing input: central memory CD4+ T cells from blood. The TCR originated in a woman aged 18-29 years in good health. The chain's CDR3 is CASSETVTGMNTEAFF. The CDR3 nucleotides read TGTGCCAGCAGTGAGACAGTAACAGGAATGAACACTGAAGCTTTCTTT.